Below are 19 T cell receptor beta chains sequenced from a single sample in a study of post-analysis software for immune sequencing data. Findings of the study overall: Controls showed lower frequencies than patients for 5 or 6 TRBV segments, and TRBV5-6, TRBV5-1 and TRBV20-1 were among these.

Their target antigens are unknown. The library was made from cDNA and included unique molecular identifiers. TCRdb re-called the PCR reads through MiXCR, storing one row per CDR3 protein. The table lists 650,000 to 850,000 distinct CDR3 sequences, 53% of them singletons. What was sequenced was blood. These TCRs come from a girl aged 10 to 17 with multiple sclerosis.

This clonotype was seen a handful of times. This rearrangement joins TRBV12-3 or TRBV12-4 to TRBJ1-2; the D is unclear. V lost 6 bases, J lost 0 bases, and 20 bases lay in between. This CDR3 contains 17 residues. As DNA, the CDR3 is TGTGCCAGCAGAAGTACTGGCAGTGTACTAACTAACTATGGCTACACCTTC. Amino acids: CASRSTGSVLTNYGYTF.

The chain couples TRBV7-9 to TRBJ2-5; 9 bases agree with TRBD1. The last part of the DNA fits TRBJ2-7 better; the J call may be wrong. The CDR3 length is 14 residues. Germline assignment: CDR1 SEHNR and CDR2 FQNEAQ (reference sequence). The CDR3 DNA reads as TGTGCCAGCAGCCAAAGGGACAGGGACTTCGAGCAGTACTTC. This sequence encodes CASSQRDRDFEQYF.

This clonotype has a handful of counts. The CDR3 DNA reads TGTGCCAGCAGTGAATGGGGACAGGCTAGCTCCTACGAGCAGTACTTC. This gives the protein CASSEWGQASSYEQYF. The V gene is TRBV6-1, the J gene TRBJ2-7; 8 bases agree with TRBD1. The length of the CDR3 is 16 residues. Losses at the gene ends were 2 bases for V and 0 bases for J; bases not matched to a gene: 6. Germline loops: CDR1 MNHNS, CDR2 SASEGT.

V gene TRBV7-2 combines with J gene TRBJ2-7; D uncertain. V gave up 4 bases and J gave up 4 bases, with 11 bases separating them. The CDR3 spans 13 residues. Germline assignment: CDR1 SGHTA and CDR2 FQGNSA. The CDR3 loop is CASSSYSAYEQYF. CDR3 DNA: TGTGCCAGCAGCTCGTACAGCGCTTACGAGCAGTACTTC.

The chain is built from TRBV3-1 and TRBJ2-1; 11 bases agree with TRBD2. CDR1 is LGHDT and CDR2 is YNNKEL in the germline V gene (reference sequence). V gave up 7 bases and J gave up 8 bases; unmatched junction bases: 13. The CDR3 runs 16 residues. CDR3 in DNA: TGTGCCAGCACGAGTATAGGGGCTAGCGGGGGGTATGAGCAGTTCTTC. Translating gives CASTSIGASGGYEQFF.

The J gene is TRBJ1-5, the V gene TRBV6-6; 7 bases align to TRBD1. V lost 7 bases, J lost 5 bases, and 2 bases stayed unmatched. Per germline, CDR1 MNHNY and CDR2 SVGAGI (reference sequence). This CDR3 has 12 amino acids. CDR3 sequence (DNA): TGTGCCAGCAATGACAGGGATCAGCCCCAGCATTTT. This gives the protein CASNDRDQPQHF.

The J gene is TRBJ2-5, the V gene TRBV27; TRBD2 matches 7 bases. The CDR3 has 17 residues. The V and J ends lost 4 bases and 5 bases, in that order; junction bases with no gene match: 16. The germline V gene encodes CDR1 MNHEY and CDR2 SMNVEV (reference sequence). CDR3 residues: CASSSIDLAGVGETQYF. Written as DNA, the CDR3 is TGTGCCAGCAGTTCCATCGACTTGGCGGGAGTGGGGGAGACCCAGTACTTC.

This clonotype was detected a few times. In DNA, the CDR3 is TGTGCCAGCAGGGACAGGGGGTTCGATGAGCAGTTCTTC. The encoded protein is CASRDRGFDEQFF. The V and J genes are TRBV12-3 or TRBV12-4 and TRBJ2-1, with 10 nucleotides matching TRBD1. V lost 6 bases to trimming and J lost 8 bases; unmatched junction nucleotides: 4. The CDR3 spans 13 residues.

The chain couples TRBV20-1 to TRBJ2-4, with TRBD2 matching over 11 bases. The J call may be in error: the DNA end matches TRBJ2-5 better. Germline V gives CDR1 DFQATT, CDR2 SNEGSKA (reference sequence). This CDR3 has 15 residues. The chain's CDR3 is CSAFLAGGPQETQYF. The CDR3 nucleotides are TGCAGTGCTTTTCTAGCGGGAGGACCTCAAGAGACCCAGTACTTC.

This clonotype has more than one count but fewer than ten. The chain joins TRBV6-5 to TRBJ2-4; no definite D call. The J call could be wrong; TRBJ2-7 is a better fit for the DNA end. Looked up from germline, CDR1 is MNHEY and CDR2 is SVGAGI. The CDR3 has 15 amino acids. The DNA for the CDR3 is TGTGCCAGCAGTCCCCCCTCGGCTGGAAATTACGAGCAGTACTTC. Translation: CASSPPSAGNYEQYF.

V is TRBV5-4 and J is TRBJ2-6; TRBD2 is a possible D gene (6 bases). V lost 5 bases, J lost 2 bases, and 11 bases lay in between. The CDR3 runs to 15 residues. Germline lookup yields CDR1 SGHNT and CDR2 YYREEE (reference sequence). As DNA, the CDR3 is TGTGCCAGCAGTTTTGGGGGGACTGGGGCCAACGTCCTGACTTTC. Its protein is CASSFGGTGANVLTF. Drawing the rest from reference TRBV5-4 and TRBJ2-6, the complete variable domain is ETGVTQSPTHLIKTRGQQVTLRCSSQSGHNTVSWYQQALGQGPQFIFQYYREEENGRGNFPPRFSGLQFPNYSSELNVNALELDDSALYLCASSFGGTGANVLTFGAGSRLTVL.

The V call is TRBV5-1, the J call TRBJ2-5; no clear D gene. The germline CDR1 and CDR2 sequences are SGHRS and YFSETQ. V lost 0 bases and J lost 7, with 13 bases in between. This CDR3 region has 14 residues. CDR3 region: CASSLGSEKGTQYF. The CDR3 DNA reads TGCGCCAGCAGCTTGGGCTCGGAAAAAGGGACCCAGTACTTC.

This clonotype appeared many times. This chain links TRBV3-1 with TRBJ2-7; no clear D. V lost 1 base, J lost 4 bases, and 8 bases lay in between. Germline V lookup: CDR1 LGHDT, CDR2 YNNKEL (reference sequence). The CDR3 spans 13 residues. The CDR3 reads CASSQVDGYEQYF. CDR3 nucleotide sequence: TGTGCCAGCAGCCAAGTAGATGGATACGAGCAGTACTTC.

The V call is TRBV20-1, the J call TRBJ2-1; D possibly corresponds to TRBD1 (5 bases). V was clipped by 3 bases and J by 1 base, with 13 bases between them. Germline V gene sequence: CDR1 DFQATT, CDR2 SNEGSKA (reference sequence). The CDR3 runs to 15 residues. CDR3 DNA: TGCAGTGCTAGGGGAACAGGCGATTCCTACAATGAGCAGTTCTTC. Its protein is CSARGTGDSYNEQFF.

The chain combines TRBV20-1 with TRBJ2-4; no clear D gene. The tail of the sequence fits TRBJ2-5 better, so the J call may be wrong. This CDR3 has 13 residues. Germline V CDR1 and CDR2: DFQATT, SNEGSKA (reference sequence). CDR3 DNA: TGCAGTGCTACTAGTTCCTCCAGAGAGACCCAGTACTTC. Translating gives CSATSSSRETQYF.

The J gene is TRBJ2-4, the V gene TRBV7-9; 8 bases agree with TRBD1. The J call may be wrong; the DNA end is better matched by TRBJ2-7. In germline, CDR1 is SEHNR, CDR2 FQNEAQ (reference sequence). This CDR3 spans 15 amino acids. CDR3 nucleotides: TGTGCCAGCAGCCTACATGGGACAGGTGGTGACGAGCAGTACTTC. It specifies CASSLHGTGGDEQYF.

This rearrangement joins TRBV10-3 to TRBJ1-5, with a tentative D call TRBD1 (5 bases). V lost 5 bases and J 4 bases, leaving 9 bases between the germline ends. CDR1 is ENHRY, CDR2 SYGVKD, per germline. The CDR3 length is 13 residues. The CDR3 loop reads CAISRDGNQPQHF. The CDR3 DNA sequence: TGTGCCATCAGTCGGGACGGTAATCAGCCCCAGCATTTT.

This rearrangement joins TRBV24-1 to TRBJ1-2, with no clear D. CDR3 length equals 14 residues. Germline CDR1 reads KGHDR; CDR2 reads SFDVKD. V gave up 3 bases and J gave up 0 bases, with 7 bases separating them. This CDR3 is CATSDGYSNYGYTF. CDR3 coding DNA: TGTGCCACCAGTGATGGCTATTCTAACTATGGCTACACCTTC.

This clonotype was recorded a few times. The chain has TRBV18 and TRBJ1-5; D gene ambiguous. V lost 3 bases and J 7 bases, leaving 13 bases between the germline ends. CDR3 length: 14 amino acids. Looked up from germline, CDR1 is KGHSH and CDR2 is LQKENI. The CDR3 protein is CASSPPPGGQPQHF. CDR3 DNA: TGTGCCAGCTCACCTCCCCCTGGCGGGCAGCCCCAGCATTTT.